A selection of T cell receptor beta chains follows, all from one sample in a study of blood T cell repertoires in COVID-19. TCRdb's table, derived via immunoSEQ multiplex PCR, lists solely in-frame clones and lacks some. Counted here are about 350,000 clones, around nine tenths occurring once; the ten biggest clones make up 3.9%. The source material was peripheral blood. These receptors originate from a woman aged 55 to 70 with COVID-19, enrolled during active disease. Both conserved end residues are trimmed from each CDR3. The order of the fields is J gene, V gene, CDR3 protein.

TRBJ1-1 TRBV5-1 ASSIQGGNTEAF
TRBJ2-3 TRBV5-1 ASSRGLAATQY
TRBJ1-2 TRBV30 AWSAGTGAWGYT
TRBJ1-5 TRBV27 ASMTGYGPQH
TRBJ1-2 TRBV19 ASSTPGGPFGYT
TRBJ2-5 TRBV12-3/TRBV12-4 ASSFQGVSTQY
TRBJ2-7 TRBV5-4 ASSGGQAYEQY
TRBJ1-2 TRBV19 ASSAYRGYGYT
TRBJ1-4 TRBV6-5 ASNRARGEKLF
TRBJ1-5 TRBV18 ASSLNRQPQH
TRBJ2-5 TRBV5-1 ASSLASGGEETQY
TRBJ1-1 TRBV3-1/TRBV3-2 ASSPLTFSTEAF
TRBJ2-3 TRBV7-5 ARSLRVDTQY
TRBJ1-2 TRBV2 ASRAGLNYGYT
TRBJ2-2 TRBV20-1 SASTRGRTGELF
TRBJ1-2 TRBV7-9 ASSPRQGGTNYGYT
TRBJ1-1 TRBV6-1 ASSELQGSTEAF
TRBJ1-1 TRBV5-1 ASSLVGGRNTEAF
TRBJ1-2 TRBV24-1 ATSDSLGGHLYGYT
TRBJ2-5 TRBV4-2 ASSQASSGQETQY
TRBJ2-5 TRBV5-4 ASSLALSGGQETQY
TRBJ1-2 TRBV7-9 AILQGTGYT
TRBJ2-1 TRBV10-3 AISDWTSGYNEQF
TRBJ2-3 TRBV7-8 ASSLQRGVTDTQY
TRBJ2-7 TRBV6-5 ASRRDRAYEQY
TRBJ2-1 TRBV7-8 ASRLRPRGFYNEQF